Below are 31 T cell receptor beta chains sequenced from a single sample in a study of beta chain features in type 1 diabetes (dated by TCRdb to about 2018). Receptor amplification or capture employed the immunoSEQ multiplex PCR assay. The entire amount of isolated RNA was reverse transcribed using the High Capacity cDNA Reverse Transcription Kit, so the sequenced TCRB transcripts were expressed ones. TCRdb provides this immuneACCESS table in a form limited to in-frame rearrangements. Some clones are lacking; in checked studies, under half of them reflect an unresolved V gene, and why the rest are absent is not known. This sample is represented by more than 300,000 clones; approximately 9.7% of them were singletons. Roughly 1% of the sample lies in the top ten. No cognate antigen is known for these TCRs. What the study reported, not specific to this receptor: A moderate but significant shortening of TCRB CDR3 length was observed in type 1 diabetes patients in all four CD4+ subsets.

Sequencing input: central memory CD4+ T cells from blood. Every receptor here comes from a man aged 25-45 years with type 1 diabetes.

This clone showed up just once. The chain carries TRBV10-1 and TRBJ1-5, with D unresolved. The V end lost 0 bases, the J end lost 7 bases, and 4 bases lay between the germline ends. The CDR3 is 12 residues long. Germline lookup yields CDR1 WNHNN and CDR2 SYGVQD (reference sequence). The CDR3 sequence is CASSESDQPQHF. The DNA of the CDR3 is TGCGCCAGCAGTGAGTCGGACCAGCCCCAGCATTTT.

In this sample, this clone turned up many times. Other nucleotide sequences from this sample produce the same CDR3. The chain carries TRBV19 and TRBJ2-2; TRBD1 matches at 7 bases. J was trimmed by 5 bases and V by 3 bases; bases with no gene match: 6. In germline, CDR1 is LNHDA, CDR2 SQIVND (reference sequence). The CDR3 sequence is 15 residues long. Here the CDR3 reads CASSIQGVNTGELFF. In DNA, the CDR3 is TGTGCCAGTAGTATCCAGGGGGTGAATACCGGGGAGCTGTTTTTT.

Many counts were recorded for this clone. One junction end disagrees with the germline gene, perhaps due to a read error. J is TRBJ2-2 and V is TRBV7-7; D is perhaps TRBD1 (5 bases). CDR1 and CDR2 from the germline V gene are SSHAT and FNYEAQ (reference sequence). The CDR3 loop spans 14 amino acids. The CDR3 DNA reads TGTGCTAGCAGCCCTACCGACAGACTCGGGGAGCTGTTTTTT. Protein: CASSPTDRLGELFF.

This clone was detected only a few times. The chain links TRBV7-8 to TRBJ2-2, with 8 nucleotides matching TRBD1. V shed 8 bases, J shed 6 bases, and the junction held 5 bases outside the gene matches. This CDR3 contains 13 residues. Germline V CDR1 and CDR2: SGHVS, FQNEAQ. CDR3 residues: CASRDRTAGELFF. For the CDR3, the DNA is TGTGCCAGCCGGGACAGGACCGCCGGGGAGCTGTTTTTT.

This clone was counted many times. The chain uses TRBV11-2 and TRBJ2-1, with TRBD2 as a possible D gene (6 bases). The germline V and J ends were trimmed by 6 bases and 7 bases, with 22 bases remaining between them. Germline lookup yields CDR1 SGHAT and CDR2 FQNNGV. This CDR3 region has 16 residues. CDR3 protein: CASRSLRGGGVNEQFF. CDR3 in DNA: TGTGCCAGCAGGAGCCTGCGGGGCGGTGGTGTGAATGAGCAGTTCTTC.

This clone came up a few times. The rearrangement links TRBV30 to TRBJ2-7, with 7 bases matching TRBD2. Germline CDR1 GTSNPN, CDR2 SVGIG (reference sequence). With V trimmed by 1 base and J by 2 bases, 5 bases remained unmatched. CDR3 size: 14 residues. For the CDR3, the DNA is TGTGCCTGGAGTGGTTTTGCGGGGGCCTACGAGCAGTACTTC. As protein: CAWSGFAGAYEQYF.

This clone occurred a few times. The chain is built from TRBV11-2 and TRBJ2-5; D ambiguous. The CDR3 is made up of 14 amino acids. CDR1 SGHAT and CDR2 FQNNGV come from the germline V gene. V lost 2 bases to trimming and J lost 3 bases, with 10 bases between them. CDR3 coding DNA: TGTGCCAGCAGCTTAATGGCGTCAAAAGAGACCCAGTACTTC. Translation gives CASSLMASKETQYF. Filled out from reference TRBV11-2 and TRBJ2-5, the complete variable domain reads EAGVAQSPRYKIIEKRQSVAFWCNPISGHATLYWYQQILGQGPKLLIQFQNNGVVDDSQLPKDRFSAERLKGVDSTLKIQPAKLEDSAVYLCASSLMASKETQYFGPGTRLLVL.

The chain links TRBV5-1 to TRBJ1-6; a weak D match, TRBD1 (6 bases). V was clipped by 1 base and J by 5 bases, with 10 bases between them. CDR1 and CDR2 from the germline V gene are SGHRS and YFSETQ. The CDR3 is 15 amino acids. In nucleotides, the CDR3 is TGCGCCAGCAGCTTGATAGGGGGAGATAATTCACCCCTCCACTTT. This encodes CASSLIGGDNSPLHF.

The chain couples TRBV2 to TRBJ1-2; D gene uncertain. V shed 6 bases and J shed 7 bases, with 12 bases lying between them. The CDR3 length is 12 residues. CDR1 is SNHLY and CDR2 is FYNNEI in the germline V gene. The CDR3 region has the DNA TGTGCCAGCAGGTTGGTCCCGGTTGGCTACACCTTC. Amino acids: CASRLVPVGYTF.

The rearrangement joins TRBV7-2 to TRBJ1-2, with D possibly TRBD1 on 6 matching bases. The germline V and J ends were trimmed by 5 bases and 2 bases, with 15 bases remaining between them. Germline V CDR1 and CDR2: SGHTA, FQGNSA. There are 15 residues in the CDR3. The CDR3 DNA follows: TGTGCCAGCAGCCCGGAGAGGACAGCCAACTATGGCTACACCTTC. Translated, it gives CASSPERTANYGYTF.

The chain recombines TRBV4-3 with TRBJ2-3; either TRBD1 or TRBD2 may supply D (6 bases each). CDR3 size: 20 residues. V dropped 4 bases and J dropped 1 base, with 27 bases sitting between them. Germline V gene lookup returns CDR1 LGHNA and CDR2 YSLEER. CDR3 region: CASSLGRGAGPNPRTDTQYF. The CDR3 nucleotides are TGCGCCAGCAGCCTCGGAAGGGGGGCTGGGCCGAACCCCCGCACAGATACGCAGTATTTT.

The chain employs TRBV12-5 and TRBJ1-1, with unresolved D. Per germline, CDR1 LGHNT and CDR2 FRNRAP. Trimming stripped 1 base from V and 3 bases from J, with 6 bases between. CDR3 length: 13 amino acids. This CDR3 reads CASGLDGYTEAFF. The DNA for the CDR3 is TGTGCTAGTGGTTTGGACGGTTACACTGAAGCTTTCTTT.

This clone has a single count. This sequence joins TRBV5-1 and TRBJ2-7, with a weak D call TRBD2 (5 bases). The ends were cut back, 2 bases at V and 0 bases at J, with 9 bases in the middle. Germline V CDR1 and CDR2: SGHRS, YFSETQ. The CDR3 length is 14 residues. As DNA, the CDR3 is TGCGCCAGCAGCTTTGACGGGAACTCCTACGAGCAGTACTTC. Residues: CASSFDGNSYEQYF.

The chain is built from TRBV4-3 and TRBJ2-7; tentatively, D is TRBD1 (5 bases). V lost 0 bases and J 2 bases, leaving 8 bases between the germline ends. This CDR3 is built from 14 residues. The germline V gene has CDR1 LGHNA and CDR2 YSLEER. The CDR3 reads CASSQDRAAYEQYF. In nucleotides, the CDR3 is TGCGCCAGCAGCCAAGACAGGGCCGCCTACGAGCAGTACTTC.

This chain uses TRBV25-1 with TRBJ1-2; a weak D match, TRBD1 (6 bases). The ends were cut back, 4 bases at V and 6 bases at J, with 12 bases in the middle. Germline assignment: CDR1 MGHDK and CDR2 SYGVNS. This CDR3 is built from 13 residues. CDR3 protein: CASSALRGHGYTF. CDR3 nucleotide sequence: TGTGCCAGCAGTGCCCTCAGGGGCCATGGCTACACCTTC.

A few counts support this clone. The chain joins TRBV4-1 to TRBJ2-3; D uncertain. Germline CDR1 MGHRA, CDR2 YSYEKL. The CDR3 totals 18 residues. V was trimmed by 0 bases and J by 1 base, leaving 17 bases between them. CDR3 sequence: CASSQEGPRSSGTDTQYF. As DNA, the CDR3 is TGCGCCAGCAGCCAAGAGGGTCCCAGGAGTTCGGGCACAGATACGCAGTATTTT.

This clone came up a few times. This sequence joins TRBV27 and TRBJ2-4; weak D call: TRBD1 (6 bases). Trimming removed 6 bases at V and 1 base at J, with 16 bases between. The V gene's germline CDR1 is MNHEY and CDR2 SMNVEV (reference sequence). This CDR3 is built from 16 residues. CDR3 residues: CASREWGQGAKNIQYF. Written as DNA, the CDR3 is TGTGCCAGCAGGGAGTGGGGGCAAGGTGCCAAAAACATTCAGTACTTC.

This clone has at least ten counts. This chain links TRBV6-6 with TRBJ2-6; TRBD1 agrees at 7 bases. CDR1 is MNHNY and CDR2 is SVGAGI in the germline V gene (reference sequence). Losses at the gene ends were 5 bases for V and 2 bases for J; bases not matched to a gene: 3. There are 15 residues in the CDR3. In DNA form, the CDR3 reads TGTGCCAGCAGTATAGACAGGGCTGGGGCCAACGTCCTGACTTTC. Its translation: CASSIDRAGANVLTF.

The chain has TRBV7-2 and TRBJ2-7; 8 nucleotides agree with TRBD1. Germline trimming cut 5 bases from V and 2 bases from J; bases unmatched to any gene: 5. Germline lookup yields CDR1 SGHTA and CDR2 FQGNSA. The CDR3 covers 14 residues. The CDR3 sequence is CASSPDRGAYEQYF. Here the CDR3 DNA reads TGTGCCAGCAGCCCCGACAGGGGCGCCTACGAGCAGTACTTC.

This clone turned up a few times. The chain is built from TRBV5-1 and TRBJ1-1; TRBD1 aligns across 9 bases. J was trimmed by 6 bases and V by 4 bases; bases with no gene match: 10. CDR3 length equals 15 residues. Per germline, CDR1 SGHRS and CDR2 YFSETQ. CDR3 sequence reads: CASSPRMGQGAEAFF. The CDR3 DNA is TGCGCCAGCAGCCCCAGGATGGGACAGGGCGCTGAAGCTTTCTTT.

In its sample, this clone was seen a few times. CDR3 loop: CASSFTGTGVQPQHF. The CDR3 nucleotides read TGTGCCAGCAGCTTTACCGGGACAGGGGTCCAGCCCCAGCATTTT. The chain recombines TRBV7-2 with TRBJ1-5, with 10 bases identical to TRBD1. The CDR3 has 15 amino acids. The trim removed 3 bases at V and 7 bases at J, leaving 6 bases unmatched. Germline lookup yields CDR1 SGHTA and CDR2 FQGNSA.

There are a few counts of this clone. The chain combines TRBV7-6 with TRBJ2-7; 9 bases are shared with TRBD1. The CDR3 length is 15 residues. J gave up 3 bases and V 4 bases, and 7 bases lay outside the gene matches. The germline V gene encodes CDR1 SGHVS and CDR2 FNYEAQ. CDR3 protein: CASSSRPGQGYEQYF. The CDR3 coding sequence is TGTGCCAGCAGCTCCAGGCCGGGACAGGGCTACGAGCAGTACTTC.

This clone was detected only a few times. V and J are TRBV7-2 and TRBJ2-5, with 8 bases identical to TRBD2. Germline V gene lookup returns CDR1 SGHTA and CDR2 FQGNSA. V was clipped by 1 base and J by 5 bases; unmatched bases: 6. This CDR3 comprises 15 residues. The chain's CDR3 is CASSLETLAAETQYF. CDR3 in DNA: TGTGCCAGCAGCTTAGAGACACTAGCGGCGGAGACCCAGTACTTC.

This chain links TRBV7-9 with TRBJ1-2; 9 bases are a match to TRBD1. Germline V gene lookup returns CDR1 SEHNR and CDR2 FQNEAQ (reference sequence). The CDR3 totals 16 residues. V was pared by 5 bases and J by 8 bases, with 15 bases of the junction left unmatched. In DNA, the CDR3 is TGTGCCAGCAGCCCAACCCGGGACAGGGTCTCGAGAGGCTACACCTTC. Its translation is CASSPTRDRVSRGYTF.

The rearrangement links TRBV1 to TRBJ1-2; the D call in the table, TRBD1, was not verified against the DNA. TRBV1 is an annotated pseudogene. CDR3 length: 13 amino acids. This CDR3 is CTSSRPTGGRYTF. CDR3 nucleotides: TGCACCAGCAGCCGACCAACAGGGGGCCGGTACACCTTC.

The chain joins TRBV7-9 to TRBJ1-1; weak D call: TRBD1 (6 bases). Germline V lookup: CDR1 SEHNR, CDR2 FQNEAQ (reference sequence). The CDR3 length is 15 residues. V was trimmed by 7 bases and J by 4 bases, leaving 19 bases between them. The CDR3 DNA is TGTGCCAGCACCCCATTGGGGGGCCCAGGCACTGAAGCTTTCTTT. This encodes CASTPLGGPGTEAFF.

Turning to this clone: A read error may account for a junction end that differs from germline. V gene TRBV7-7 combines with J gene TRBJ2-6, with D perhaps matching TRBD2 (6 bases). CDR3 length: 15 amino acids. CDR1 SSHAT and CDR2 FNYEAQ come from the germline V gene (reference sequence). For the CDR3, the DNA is TGTGCTAGCAGCTTAGGAGGGACTGGGGCCAACGTCCTGACTTTC. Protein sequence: CASSLGGTGANVLTF. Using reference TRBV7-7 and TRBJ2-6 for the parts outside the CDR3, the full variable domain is GAGVSQSPRYKVTKRGQDVTLRCDPISSHATLYWYQQALGQGPEFLTYFNYEAQPDKSGLPSDRFSAERPEGSISTLTIQRTEQRDSAMYRCASSLGGTGANVLTFGAGSRLTVL.

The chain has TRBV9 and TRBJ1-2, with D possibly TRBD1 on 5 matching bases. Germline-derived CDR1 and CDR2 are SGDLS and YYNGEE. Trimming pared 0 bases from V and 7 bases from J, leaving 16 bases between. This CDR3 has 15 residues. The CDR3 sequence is CASSVDGWGGSGYTF. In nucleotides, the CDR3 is TGTGCCAGCAGCGTAGATGGCTGGGGGGGATCTGGCTACACCTTC.

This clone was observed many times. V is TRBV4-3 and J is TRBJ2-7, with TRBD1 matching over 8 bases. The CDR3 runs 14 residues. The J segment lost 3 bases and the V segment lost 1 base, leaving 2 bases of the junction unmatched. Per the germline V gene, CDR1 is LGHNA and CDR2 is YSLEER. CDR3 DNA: TGCGCCAGCAGCCAAGGGACAGGGAACTACGAGCAGTACTTC. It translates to CASSQGTGNYEQYF.

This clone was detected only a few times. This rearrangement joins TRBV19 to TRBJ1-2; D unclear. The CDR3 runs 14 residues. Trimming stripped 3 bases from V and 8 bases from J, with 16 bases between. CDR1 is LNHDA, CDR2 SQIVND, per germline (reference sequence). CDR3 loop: CASSIAQPRRGYTF. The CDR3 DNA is TGTGCCAGTAGTATCGCGCAACCCCGGAGGGGCTACACCTTC. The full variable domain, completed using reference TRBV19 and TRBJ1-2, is DGGITQSPKYLFRKEGQNVTLSCEQNLNHDAMYWYRQDPGQGLRLIYYSQIVNDFQKGDIAEGYSVSREKKESFPLTVTSAQKNPTAFYLCASSIAQPRRGYTFGSGTRLTVV.

CDR3 nucleotide sequence: TGCAGCGTTGCCCCGGGAGAATATGGCTACACCTTC. Protein sequence: CSVAPGEYGYTF. The V call is TRBV29-1, the J call TRBJ1-2; D ambiguous. The CDR3 is 12 amino acids. V was shortened by 4 bases and J by 5 bases, with 11 bases between the two germline ends. Germline assignment: CDR1 SQVTM and CDR2 ANQGSEA.